This T cell receptor beta chain was retrieved from a study of long-term antiretroviral therapy in people with HIV (dated by TCRdb to the early 2020s). In terms of the full investigation: The earliest samples were collected about a decade before the 2015 WHO recommendation for immediate ART, when ART was typically delayed until CD4 counts fell. Whether ART initiation and durable HIV suppression were associated with changes in peripheral blood TRB repertoire composition and diversity was tested in a retrospective serial study. A total of some 210 cryopreserved PBMC samples were contributed to the cohort by 30 adults with confirmed HIV infection, with samples collected serially over a mean of roughly six years (range 1-12). Of the roughly 32 participants with HIV, more than 10 were female. No cross-contamination during QIAcube processing was shown when test extractions of a monoclonal T-cell line were performed alongside about 33 polyclonal samples.

The immunoSEQ hsTCRB v3.0 assay was used at survey level resolution to sequence the TRB variable region. A depth of 40,000-50,000 T-cell genomes per sample was targeted for TRB sequencing. An Illumina MiSeq with a v3 150-cycle kit was used to sequence the pooled TRB libraries. On the study's bioinformatics: Repertoire analysis was performed in R inside a reproducible Nextflow workflow that covered QC, data transformation and analysis. Custom analyses were implemented in LymphoSeq2, an R package for AIRR-Seq data exploration. Several samples yielding fewer than 5000 total TRB sequences were excluded, leaving approximately 200 analyzed HIV repertoires. Among the approximately 190 retained HIV repertoires, some 60 were collected before ART initiation and some 130 after ART initiation. Repertoires were downsampled to 5000 TRB nucleotide sequences, with summary statistics averaged over 100 downsampling iterations. The analysis kept only TRB sequences whose CDR3 regions were at least seven amino acids long. A Shannon entropy-derived clonality score and the Gini coefficient were used to measure diversity. In the repertoire networks, any two of the top 5000 CDR3 amino acid sequences were connected whenever the two sequences differed by an edit distance of one. For TRB CDR3 amino acid sequences, GLIPH2 was used to predict antigen specificity groups and MHC restriction. To flag known CMV, EBV, HIV or tissue antigen associations, CDR3 amino acid sequences were matched against VDJdb and McPAS-TCR. Pre-ART, post-ART and control groups were compared with Wilcoxon signed-rank tests and Holm-Bonferroni correction. TCRdb took this table from immuneACCESS and kept in-frame rearrangements with V and J called. Such tables lack part of the clones; where checked against another copy, unresolved V genes explain under half of the gap, and the rest is unexplained. D and trimming come from the DNA, and the V and J calls and clone size come from that table. The sample table contains about 43,000 clones; only one count was recorded for approximately 89% of them. Around 5.1% of the sample lies in the top ten.

V is pared back by 1 base and J by 2 bases, with 14 bases lying between the germline termini. The CDR3 covers 16 residues, taking in both the cysteine and the phenylalanine. Only the CDR3 region is kept as DNA, spanning 48 bases read in frame from base 1. For CDR1 and CDR2, the germline V gene lists MGHRA and YSYEKL. Paper-wide results and their limitations: Because cell numbers in pre-ART samples were limited, unsorted PBMC were profiled instead of sorted CD4+ and CD8+ T cells. Inferences about post-ART repertoire changes were limited because no data were available on ART adherence, viral resistance or therapy changes. Samples dated from the mid-2000s to the late 2010s, and the ART regimens used may be less effective than current ones. Expanded TRB clones identified before ART initiation dominated the repertoire across all time points, though the dominance fluctuated and decreased in many PLHIV after ART. ART initiation was associated with a significant increase in TRB diversity, but diversity stayed significantly below transplant donor controls even after long-term ART. Limited PBMC availability meant only the TCR beta chain was sequenced, without alpha chain pairing. CDR3 length ranges in HIV repertoires were narrower than in controls, and network structure suggested an antigen-experienced repertoire with only a slight naive shift after ART.

To be included, a participant needed at least one PBMC sample from before ART initiation plus at least two post-ART samples. Every participant with HIV received treatment in the United States of America. Before DNA extraction, cryopreserved samples of about 0.9-11 million PBMC were thawed and then washed. At the time of the earliest PBMC sample, participants with HIV were aged between about 20 and 54 years. PBMC samples from each participant spanned 1-4 timepoints before ART initiation and 2-8 timepoints after ART initiation, with a median of 7 samples. For every participant, serial HIV viral load, CD4+ T-cell count, ART history and demographic data were obtained. Genomic DNA was extracted from unsorted PBMC with a Qiagen kit on a QIAcube, with processing performed in batches of 12 samples. As to this clone: The antigen it recognizes is unknown. It has no much larger one-base neighbor in the sample; base qualities were not kept.

This chain joins TRBV4-1 to TRBJ2-5; 5 matching bases give a weak D call of TRBD1. This TCR derives from a woman between 45 and 65 years old with HIV. This specimen consisted of unsorted PBMCs, obtained 0.1 years before starting antiretroviral therapy. Here is the DNA: TGCGCCAGCAGCCAAGGCAGGGTCTGGGGACAAGAGACCCAGTACTTC. The resulting protein is CASSQGRVWGQETQYF.